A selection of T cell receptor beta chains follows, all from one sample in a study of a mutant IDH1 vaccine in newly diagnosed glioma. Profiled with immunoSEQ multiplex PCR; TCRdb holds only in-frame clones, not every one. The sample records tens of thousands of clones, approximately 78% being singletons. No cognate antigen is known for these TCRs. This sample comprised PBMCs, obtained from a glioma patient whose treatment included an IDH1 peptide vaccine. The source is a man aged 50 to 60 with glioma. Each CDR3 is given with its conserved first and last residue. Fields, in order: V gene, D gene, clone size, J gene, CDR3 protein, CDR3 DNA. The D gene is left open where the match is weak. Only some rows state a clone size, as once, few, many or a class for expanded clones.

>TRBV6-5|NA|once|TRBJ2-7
CASSRNPGPREQYF
TGTGCCAGCAGTCGAAACCCGGGACCACGCGAGCAGTACTTC
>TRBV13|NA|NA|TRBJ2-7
CASSLRGYEQYF
TGTGCCAGCAGTCTCAGGGGCTACGAGCAGTACTTC
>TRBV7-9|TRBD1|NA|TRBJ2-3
CASSPGQGRTDTQYF
TGTGCCAGCAGCCCGGGACAGGGTCGGACAGATACGCAGTATTTT
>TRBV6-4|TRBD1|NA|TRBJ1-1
CASSDGDSGEAFF
TGTGCCAGCAGTGACGGGGACAGTGGTGAAGCTTTCTTT
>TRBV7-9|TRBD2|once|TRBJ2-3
CASNLGGRKDTQYF
TGTGCCAGCAACCTGGGAGGGCGCAAAGATACGCAGTATTTT
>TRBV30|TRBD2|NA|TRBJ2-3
CAWNVGVAGPRDTQYF
TGTGCCTGGAATGTAGGAGTAGCGGGGCCCCGGGATACGCAGTATTTT
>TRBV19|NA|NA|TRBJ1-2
CASSIQGYGYTF
TGTGCCAGTAGTATCCAGGGCTATGGCTACACCTTC
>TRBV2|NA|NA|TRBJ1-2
CASSDYLDSYGYTF
TGTGCCAGCAGTGATTATCTGGACTCCTATGGCTACACCTTC
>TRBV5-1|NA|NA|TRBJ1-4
CASSRGDVSNEKLFF
TGCGCCAGCAGCCGCGGGGACGTCTCTAATGAAAAACTGTTTTTT
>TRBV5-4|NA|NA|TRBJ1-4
CASSQALGEKLFF
TGTGCCAGCAGCCAGGCCCTGGGGGAAAAACTGTTTTTT
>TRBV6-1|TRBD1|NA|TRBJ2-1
CASRPRDRTYNEQFF
TGTGCCAGCAGACCCCGGGACAGGACCTACAATGAGCAGTTCTTC
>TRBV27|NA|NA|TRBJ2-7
CASSLDAISSEQYF
TGTGCCAGCAGTTTAGATGCGATATCGTCCGAGCAGTACTTC
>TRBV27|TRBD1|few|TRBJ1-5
CASAIDRGNQPQHF
TGTGCCAGCGCCATTGACAGGGGGAATCAGCCCCAGCATTTT
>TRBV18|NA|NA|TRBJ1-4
CASSRQESEKLFF
TGTGCCAGCTCACGACAGGAAAGTGAAAAACTGTTTTTT
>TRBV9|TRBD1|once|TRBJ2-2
CASSPTHAGTGPTGELFF
TGTGCCAGCAGCCCTACCCACGCAGGGACAGGGCCCACCGGGGAGCTGTTTTTT
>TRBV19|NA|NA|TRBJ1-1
CASKGRNTEAFF
TGTGCCAGTAAGGGGCGGAACACTGAAGCTTTCTTT